This passage covers 8 T cell receptor beta chains from one sample sequenced in a study of spatial heterogeneity in lung cancer. Regarding the study as a whole: Tumor mutation count correlated with how many alpha and beta TCRs expanded intratumorally.

The antigens for these receptors are not known. In TCRdb, the 5' RACE reads were re-called with MiXCR into one record per CDR3 protein. The table includes about 8,100 distinct CDR3 sequences, around 13% detected once. The time point denotes: sample taken at primary tumor resection. The sequencing used lung tumor tissue, collected at surgery. The source is a male donor with early-stage non-small cell lung cancer.

By proportion, this clonotype is medium-sized (0.01 to 0.1%). The library was prepared for alpha chains; this beta chain is a stray read, so its frequency means little. This chain connects TRBV28 to TRBJ2-3; D possibly matches TRBD1 or TRBD2 (5 bases each). This CDR3 spans 16 amino acids. Looked up from germline, CDR1 is MDHEN and CDR2 is SYDVKM. V dropped 5 bases and J dropped 4 bases, with 19 bases sitting between them. As DNA, the CDR3 is TGTGCCAGCAGTCACGTCGGCAGGGACCCCGCAGATACGCAGTATTTT. Translating it yields CASSHVGRDPADTQYF.

This clonotype is judged medium-sized. This beta chain turned up in a library designed for alpha chains; as an off-target read, its abundance says little. The chain uses TRBV12-5 and TRBJ2-7, with TRBD2 matching over 7 bases. V lost 2 bases and J lost 0; bases outside the gene matches: 4. This CDR3 is 15 amino acids long. The V gene's germline CDR1 is LGHNT and CDR2 FRNRAP. This chain's CDR3 is CASGLTSVSSYEQYF. The DNA of the CDR3 is TGTGCTAGTGGTTTGACTAGCGTTAGCTCCTACGAGCAGTACTTC.

This clonotype has a count of ten or more. For a library built for alpha chains, this beta chain is a stray read; little rests on its size. The chain couples TRBV10-3 to TRBJ2-7; maybe TRBD2 (6 bases). Looked up from germline, CDR1 is ENHRY and CDR2 is SYGVKD. There are 14 residues in the CDR3. Trimming left V 0 bases short and J 3 bases short, with 9 bases between. The CDR3 here is CAISESAGSYEQYF. The CDR3 coding sequence is TGTGCCATCAGTGAGTCGGCGGGGAGCTACGAGCAGTACTTC.

As concerns this clonotype: Since the library was made to target alpha chains, this beta chain is a stray read and its abundance is not meaningful. V gene TRBV11-2 combines with J gene TRBJ1-2, with a possible D match to TRBD1 (6 bases). The CDR3 is 14 amino acids. Trimming shortened V by 4 bases and J by 11 bases, and 20 bases separated the two germline ends. The V gene's germline CDR1 is SGHAT and CDR2 FQNNGV. The CDR3 DNA reads TGTGCCAGCAGCTCTGGGACACTCATCAGGGATTACACCTTC. Residues: CASSSGTLIRDYTF.

This clonotype showed up many times. The library was built for alpha chains, so this beta chain is an off-target read and its size means little. The chain joins TRBV7-2 to TRBJ1-1; TRBD1 matches 9 bases. The CDR3 spans 13 residues. Germline V gene data show CDR1 as SGHTA and CDR2 as FQGNSA. V lost 4 bases to trimming and J lost 11 bases; unmatched junction nucleotides: 8. In DNA form, the CDR3 reads TGTGCCAGCAGCTCCGGGACAGGGCTTAAGGCTTTCTTT. It translates to CASSSGTGLKAFF.

This clonotype was picked up a small number of times. This beta chain is off target for a library built for alpha chains, so its abundance means little. The chain is built from TRBV27 and TRBJ2-7; TRBD2 agrees at 8 bases. The CDR3 is 14 residues long. Germline V gene sequence: CDR1 MNHEY, CDR2 SMNVEV (reference sequence). J lost 5 bases, V lost 8 bases, and 11 bases had no gene match. The CDR3 nucleotides read TGTGCCAGCGATGGGAGCGGGAGAAGCCACGAGCAGTACTTC. Protein: CASDGSGRSHEQYF.

Judged by abundance, this clonotype is medium-sized. Found in a library prepared for alpha chains, this beta chain is an off-target read, and its abundance has little meaning. The V gene is TRBV10-3, the J gene TRBJ1-5, with D perhaps TRBD1 (5 bases). The CDR3 contains 11 residues. CDR1 and CDR2 from the germline V gene are ENHRY and SYGVKD. Between the trimmed V and J ends, which lost 10 bases and 7 bases, there was a span of 11 bases. This CDR3 is CATGGDQPQHF. The DNA of the CDR3 is TGTGCCACCGGCGGGGACCAGCCCCAGCATTTT.

This clonotype has ten or more counts. A library prepared for alpha chains yielded this beta chain as an off-target read; its size is of little meaning. V usage is TRBV19 and J usage is TRBJ2-6, with D maybe TRBD1 (5 bases). V lost 3 bases to trimming and J lost 2 bases, with 8 bases between them. There are 15 residues in the CDR3. The germline V gene has CDR1 LNHDA and CDR2 SQIVND (reference sequence). The CDR3 loop reads CASSIKGTGANVLTF. CDR3 sequence (DNA): TGTGCCAGTAGTATCAAGGGGACTGGGGCCAACGTCCTGACTTTC.